The 25 T cell receptor beta chains below were found in one sample sequenced in a study of CD8 T cells in ankylosing spondylitis. From the 5' RACE reads, TCRdb called clonotypes with MiXCR, one entry per CDR3 protein. The table includes under 250,000 distinct CDR3 sequences, about 30% detected once. The source material was blood, either unsorted or a sorted T cell fraction (not recorded which). These TCRs come from a male donor with ankylosing spondylitis or in good health (not recorded which).

This clonotype was picked up many times. CDR3 amino acids: CASSYREGSYEQYF. DNA for the CDR3: TGTGCCAGCAGTTATCGGGAAGGGTCCTACGAGCAGTACTTC. The chain recombines TRBV6-5 with TRBJ2-7; a possible D gene is TRBD2 (5 bases). The CDR3 is 14 amino acids. V was trimmed by 3 bases and J by 1 base, leaving 10 bases between them. The germline gives CDR1 MNHEY, CDR2 SVGAGI.

The chain recombines TRBV3-1 with TRBJ2-7; D is uncertain. Trimming pared 0 bases from V and 6 bases from J, leaving 6 bases between. This CDR3 contains 12 residues. Germline CDR1 LGHDT, CDR2 YNNKEL (reference sequence). CDR3 in amino acids: CASSQDHREQYF. CDR3 bases: TGTGCCAGCAGCCAAGATCACCGCGAGCAGTACTTC.

This clonotype has only a few counts. The V and J genes are TRBV20-1 and TRBJ2-7, with a possible D match to TRBD1 (6 bases). The germline CDR1 and CDR2 sequences are DFQATT and SNEGSKA (reference sequence). Trimming took off 6 bases at V and 0 bases at J, with 18 bases between the two ends. The CDR3 runs 15 residues. The chain's CDR3 is CSALSRQALSYEQYF. The CDR3 DNA reads as TGCAGTGCCCTGTCTCGACAGGCCCTCTCCTACGAGCAGTACTTC.

The V gene is TRBV7-6, the J gene TRBJ2-1, with no clear D. CDR1 is SGHVS and CDR2 is FNYEAQ in the germline V gene. The CDR3 has 13 amino acids. V lost 5 bases and J lost 6, with 11 bases in between. The CDR3 loop reads CASSGQVPNEQFF. The CDR3, as DNA: TGTGCCAGCAGCGGGCAGGTTCCCAATGAGCAGTTCTTC. The full variable domain, in which reference TRBV7-6 and TRBJ2-1 provide the parts outside the CDR3, is GAGVSQSPRYKVTKRGQDVALRCDPISGHVSLYWYRQALGQGPEFLTYFNYEAQQDKSGLPNDRFSAERPEGSISTLTIQRTEQRDSAMYRCASSGQVPNEQFFGPGTRLTVL.

The chain combines TRBV12-3 or TRBV12-4 with TRBJ2-1; D possibly corresponds to TRBD1 (6 bases). With 6 bases removed from V and 5 bases from J, the gap between germline ends came to 23 bases. The CDR3 loop spans 17 amino acids. The CDR3 region is CASSREDSPQRDNEQFF. The CDR3 bases are TGTGCCAGCAGCCGCGAGGACAGCCCCCAAAGGGACAATGAGCAGTTCTTC.

The genes are TRBV7-8 and TRBJ2-3, with 7 bases fitting TRBD1. CDR1 is SGHVS, CDR2 FQNEAQ, per germline. The CDR3 is 15 amino acids. V dropped 6 bases and J dropped 2; count of bases not matched to a gene: 8. The CDR3 coding sequence is TGTGCCAGCAGTCCCGGGACAGAGCTCACAGATACGCAGTATTTT. The encoded protein is CASSPGTELTDTQYF.

The rearrangement uses TRBV28 and TRBJ1-1; 8 nucleotides agree with TRBD1. The CDR3 totals 15 residues. Germline V lookup: CDR1 MDHEN, CDR2 SYDVKM. V dropped 6 bases and J dropped 0; count of bases not matched to a gene: 6. CDR3 coding DNA: TGTGCCAGCAGCCGGACAGGGAACGTGAACACTGAAGCTTTCTTT. Protein sequence: CASSRTGNVNTEAFF.

The V and J genes are TRBV20-1 and TRBJ2-6; D gene unclear. V dropped 0 bases and J dropped 0 bases, with 21 bases sitting between them. The CDR3 loop spans 20 amino acids. Germline V gene data show CDR1 as DFQATT and CDR2 as SNEGSKA (reference sequence). The CDR3 loop reads CSARDLGKSHWSSGANVLTF. In nucleotides, the CDR3 is TGCAGTGCTAGAGATCTGGGGAAATCTCATTGGTCCTCTGGGGCCAACGTCCTGACTTTC.

The rearrangement links TRBV20-1 to TRBJ2-2; perhaps D is TRBD1 or TRBD2 (6 bases each). V lost 5 bases and J lost 4, with 17 bases in between. Germline assignment: CDR1 DFQATT and CDR2 SNEGSKA (reference sequence). The CDR3 is made up of 15 amino acids. The CDR3 region has the DNA TGCAGTGCTCCCCCGAAGGGGGGAGGCACCGGGGAGCTGTTTTTT. This sequence encodes CSAPPKGGGTGELFF.

The CDR3 loop reads CASSLSETDTQYF. DNA of the CDR3: TGCGCCAGCAGCTTAAGCGAGACAGATACGCAGTATTTT. The chain recombines TRBV5-1 with TRBJ2-3; D gene unclear. From germline, CDR1 is SGHRS and CDR2 YFSETQ. The CDR3 is 13 amino acids. V lost 2 bases, J lost 3 bases, and 7 bases lay in between.

This clonotype was detected only a few times. This chain joins TRBV10-3 and TRBJ2-7, with D possibly called TRBD1 or TRBD2 (5 bases each). Germline V CDR1 and CDR2: ENHRY, SYGVKD. V dropped 7 bases and J dropped 5 bases, with 18 bases sitting between them. The CDR3 covers 14 residues. CDR3 protein: CAITDGALEDEQYF. As DNA, the CDR3 is TGTGCCATCACCGACGGGGCCTTGGAGGACGAGCAGTACTTC.

This clonotype was seen many times. The chain has TRBV20-1 and TRBJ2-3; D may be TRBD1 (5 bases). Looked up from germline, CDR1 is DFQATT and CDR2 is SNEGSKA (reference sequence). Trimming removed 3 bases at V and 1 base at J, with 11 bases between. CDR3 length: 14 amino acids. The CDR3 spells CSARPQGRTDTQYF. Written as DNA, the CDR3 is TGCAGTGCTAGGCCCCAGGGCCGCACAGATACGCAGTATTTT.

The chain links TRBV6-5 to TRBJ2-7; a weak D match, TRBD1 (7 bases). Per germline, CDR1 MNHEY and CDR2 SVGAGI. This CDR3 has 15 residues. V was pared by 0 bases and J by 6 bases, with 15 bases between. The CDR3 bases are TGTGCCAGCAGTTACTCCGCGGGACAGCCCGCCGAGCAGTACTTC. Translating it yields CASSYSAGQPAEQYF.

This clonotype has only a few counts. The chain recombines TRBV5-1 with TRBJ1-2; 9 nucleotides agree with TRBD1. The CDR3 spans 16 residues. Germline values: CDR1 SGHRS, CDR2 YFSETQ. V lost 4 bases and J lost 3; bases outside the gene matches: 10. As DNA, the CDR3 is TGCGCCAGCAGCCCCAGGTCTGGACAGGGGTACTATGGCTACACCTTC. As protein: CASSPRSGQGYYGYTF. The complete variable domain, with remaining parts taken from reference TRBV5-1 and TRBJ1-2, reads KAGVTQTPRYLIKTRGQQVTLSCSPISGHRSVSWYQQTPGQGLQFLFEYFSETQRNKGNFPGRFSGRQFSNSRSEMNVSTLELGDSALYLCASSPRSGQGYYGYTFGSGTRLTVV.

The chain links TRBV7-3 to TRBJ1-1; 9 nucleotides agree with TRBD1. This CDR3 is 14 amino acids long. Germline V gives CDR1 SGHTA, CDR2 FQGTGA. J was trimmed by 6 bases and V by 2 bases; bases with no gene match: 4. CDR3 protein: CASSLVGQGSEAFF. The CDR3 DNA is TGTGCCAGCAGCTTAGTGGGACAGGGCTCTGAAGCTTTCTTT.

This chain connects TRBV28 to TRBJ2-1; 10 bases are a match to TRBD2. Per the germline V gene, CDR1 is MDHEN and CDR2 is SYDVKM. This CDR3 contains 14 residues. Unmatched junction bases numbered 8, after V lost 7 bases and J lost 8 bases. CDR3 nucleotides: TGTGCCAGCAAAGAGCGGGGGGGCTGGGATGAGCAGTTCTTC. Translation gives CASKERGGWDEQFF.

This clonotype came up a few times. The gene calls are TRBV5-1 and TRBJ2-5; possible D gene TRBD2, 6 bases. V shed 0 bases and J shed 5 bases, with 11 bases lying between them. The CDR3 is 14 amino acids. Germline lookup yields CDR1 SGHRS and CDR2 YFSETQ. CDR3 protein: CASSLEGGEETQYF. In DNA form, the CDR3 reads TGCGCCAGCAGCTTGGAAGGAGGGGAGGAGACCCAGTACTTC.

This sequence joins TRBV15 and TRBJ2-3, with 8 bases fitting TRBD2. The CDR3 is 14 amino acids. V lost 4 bases and J lost 5; bases outside the gene matches: 5. Germline V gene sequence: CDR1 LNHNV, CDR2 YYDKDF (reference sequence). CDR3 coding DNA: TGTGCCACCAGCAATAGCGGGGAGGTAGATACGCAGTATTTT. Amino acid sequence: CATSNSGEVDTQYF.

This clonotype was found a few times. The rearrangement links TRBV20-1 to TRBJ2-1; 12 bases match TRBD2. Per the germline V gene, CDR1 is DFQATT and CDR2 is SNEGSKA (reference sequence). This CDR3 is built from 18 residues. The J segment lost 4 bases and the V segment lost 0 bases, leaving 10 bases of the junction unmatched. CDR3 nucleotides: TGCAGTGCTAGAGATCCGACTAGCGGGGGCCAATATTACAATGAGCAGTTCTTC. Translated: CSARDPTSGGQYYNEQFF.

This sequence joins TRBV20-1 and TRBJ1-3; TRBD1 might be the D (5 bases). Germline CDR1 is DFQATT and CDR2 is SNEGSKA (reference sequence). The CDR3 runs to 14 residues. The V and J ends lost 6 bases and 4 bases respectively, with 16 bases between them. The CDR3 region has the DNA TGCAGTGCGCACGAACCAGGGCTAGGAAACACCATATATTTT. Protein: CSAHEPGLGNTIYF.

A few counts support this clonotype. The rearrangement joins TRBV5-1 to TRBJ1-2, with TRBD1 matching 7 bases. This CDR3 contains 13 residues. The V gene's germline CDR1 is SGHRS and CDR2 YFSETQ. Losses at the gene ends were 3 bases for V and 6 bases for J; bases not matched to a gene: 5. The CDR3: CASSSAGGDGYTF. In DNA, the CDR3 is TGCGCCAGCAGCTCGGCAGGGGGTGATGGCTACACCTTC.

The CDR3 DNA reads TGCAGTGCAAATGCGATGGGGGCGACAGATACGCAGTATTTT. Translation gives CSANAMGATDTQYF. The chain employs TRBV20-1 and TRBJ2-3, with TRBD1 as a possible D gene (6 bases). CDR3 length equals 14 residues. CDR1 and CDR2 from the germline V gene are DFQATT and SNEGSKA (reference sequence). V lost 6 bases and J 3 bases, leaving 16 bases between the germline ends.

The V call is TRBV12-3 or TRBV12-4, the J call TRBJ1-6; D remains ambiguous. V dropped 7 bases and J dropped 8 bases, with 9 bases sitting between them. This CDR3 has 12 amino acids. Here the CDR3 DNA reads TGTGCCAGCACCAGTCAATATTCACCCCTCCACTTT. Encoded protein: CASTSQYSPLHF.

A single count supports this clonotype. This CDR3 fails to terminate in the conserved phenylalanine or tryptophan, so it likely reflects a read error. Because the CDR3's place on the DNA is in doubt, the DNA is left out and the CDR3 is given as listed by TCRdb. The V gene is TRBV20-1, the J gene TRBJ2-1; TRBD2 was called by the table and not checked on the DNA. CDR1 DFQATT and CDR2 SNEGSKA come from the germline V gene (reference sequence). The CDR3 is 12 residues long, ends included. The CDR3 protein is CSARDVGGGLGL.

This clonotype turned up a few times. The V gene is TRBV5-6, the J gene TRBJ2-5, with 10 positions matching TRBD2. Germline CDR1 and CDR2: SGHDT and YYEEEE. The CDR3 runs to 16 residues. The trim removed 4 bases at V and 2 bases at J, leaving 8 bases unmatched. CDR3 in DNA: TGTGCCAGCAGCCCAACGACTAGCGGGTTACAAGAGACCCAGTACTTC. Protein: CASSPTTSGLQETQYF. Together with reference TRBV5-6 and TRBJ2-5, the CDR3 gives the full variable domain: DAGVTQSPTHLIKTRGQQVTLRCSPKSGHDTVSWYQQALGQGPQFIFQYYEEEERQRGNFPDRFSGHQFPNYSSELNVNALLLGDSALYLCASSPTTSGLQETQYFGPGTRLLVL.